A single sample is the source of the 32 T cell receptor beta chains below, sequenced in a study of identical twins. TCRdb passed the 5' RACE reads through MiXCR, listing each CDR3 protein once. Among 450,000 or so distinct CDR3 sequences listed, 12% to 15% were seen once. The sample was also reused in another study, on yellow fever vaccine responses in identical twins.

Specimen: CD4+ T cells sorted from blood. These receptors originate from a woman between 18 and 29 years old in good health.

This clonotype appeared a few times. The gene calls are TRBV11-2 and TRBJ2-3; 13 bases agree with TRBD2. Trimming removed 5 bases from V and 0 bases from J; junction bases left unmatched: 11. The germline CDR1 and CDR2 sequences are SGHAT and FQNNGV. This CDR3 region has 19 residues. The CDR3 sequence is CASSRGLAGVPTSTDTQYF. CDR3 DNA: TGTGCCAGCAGCCGCGGACTAGCGGGGGTTCCTACTAGCACAGATACGCAGTATTTT.

This clonotype was recorded many times. This chain joins TRBV24-1 and TRBJ2-1; TRBD2 agrees at 12 bases. Germline loops: CDR1 KGHDR, CDR2 SFDVKD. CDR3 length: 16 residues. Trimming removed 3 bases from V and 7 bases from J; junction bases left unmatched: 6. CDR3 nucleotides: TGTGCCACCAGTGATCCTAGCGGGAGGGCCGGTAATGAGCAGTTCTTC. Translation gives CATSDPSGRAGNEQFF.

The V and J genes are TRBV19 and TRBJ2-2; 10 nucleotides align to TRBD1. Germline trimming cut 7 bases from V and 5 bases from J; bases unmatched to any gene: 7. Germline CDR1 and CDR2: LNHDA and SQIVND (reference sequence). The CDR3 has 15 residues. The DNA of the CDR3 is TGTGCCAGTACCAGACAGGGGGCGCAGACCGGGGAGCTGTTTTTT. It specifies CASTRQGAQTGELFF. Together with reference TRBV19 and TRBJ2-2, the CDR3 gives the full variable domain: DGGITQSPKYLFRKEGQNVTLSCEQNLNHDAMYWYRQDPGQGLRLIYYSQIVNDFQKGDIAEGYSVSREKKESFPLTVTSAQKNPTAFYLCASTRQGAQTGELFFGEGSRLTVL.

This sequence joins TRBV20-1 and TRBJ2-1, with 8 bases that match TRBD2. V lost 6 bases, J lost 4 bases, and 8 bases stayed unmatched. The germline gives CDR1 DFQATT, CDR2 SNEGSKA (reference sequence). CDR3 length: 14 residues. Here the CDR3 DNA reads TGCAGTGCCTTTAGCGGGAAAACATACAATGAGCAGTTCTTC. It specifies CSAFSGKTYNEQFF.

This clonotype was seen at least ten times. CDR3 coding DNA: TGTGCCATCAGTGAGCGGGGGACAGGTCTAGATACGCAGTATTTT. It yields the protein CAISERGTGLDTQYF. V gene TRBV10-3 combines with J gene TRBJ2-3; 8 nucleotides line up with TRBD1. Germline V gene lookup returns CDR1 ENHRY and CDR2 SYGVKD. The CDR3 consists of 15 residues. V was clipped by 2 bases and J by 5 bases; unmatched bases: 6.

V is TRBV3-1 and J is TRBJ2-7, with D uncertain. In germline, CDR1 is LGHDT, CDR2 YNNKEL (reference sequence). The CDR3 is 13 amino acids. V lost 1 base, J lost 4 bases, and 8 bases lay in between. The DNA of the CDR3 is TGTGCCAGCAGCCAAGTTTCACCTTACGAGCAGTACTTC. It translates to CASSQVSPYEQYF.

The sample holds a few counts of this clonotype. The CDR3 nucleotides are TGCGCCAGCAGCCCGGGACTAGCGGGAGGATCTCGCAGGGATACGCAGTATTTT. Its translation is CASSPGLAGGSRRDTQYF. The chain has TRBV4-1 and TRBJ2-3, with 15 bases aligning to TRBD2. Losses at the gene ends were 4 bases for V and 6 bases for J; bases not matched to a gene: 11. The CDR3 consists of 18 residues. Germline lookup yields CDR1 MGHRA and CDR2 YSYEKL.

The sample holds a few counts of this clonotype. This chain connects TRBV6-2 or TRBV6-3 to TRBJ2-4; D possibly corresponds to TRBD1 (6 bases). The V gene's germline CDR1 is MNHEY and CDR2 SVGEGT. This CDR3 comprises 17 residues. V lost 7 bases and J 2 bases, leaving 21 bases between the germline ends. This CDR3 is CASNLGAGPLTKNIQYF. CDR3 DNA: TGTGCCAGCAATTTGGGGGCAGGACCCCTGACCAAAAACATTCAGTACTTC.

This chain joins TRBV28 and TRBJ2-3; D remains unclear. The ends were cut back, 6 bases at V and 2 bases at J, with 9 bases in the middle. Germline values: CDR1 MDHEN, CDR2 SYDVKM. The CDR3 has 13 residues. The CDR3 region is CASRETNTDTQYF. CDR3 nucleotides: TGTGCCAGCAGGGAGACAAACACAGATACGCAGTATTTT.

This clonotype was seen more than once but under ten times. This rearrangement joins TRBV6-2 or TRBV6-3 to TRBJ2-7; TRBD2 matches at 15 bases. V was pared by 6 bases and J by 3 bases, with 6 bases of the junction left unmatched. The CDR3 contains 16 residues. Germline V CDR1 and CDR2: MNHEY, SVGEGT. The CDR3 DNA reads TGTGCCAGCAGGACGGGACTAGCGGGAGGTTTCTACGAGCAGTACTTC. Protein sequence: CASRTGLAGGFYEQYF.

The rearrangement links TRBV11-2 to TRBJ2-3; no clear D. Trimming took 5 bases from V and 4 from J, leaving 16 bases between them. This CDR3 is built from 15 residues. Germline loops: CDR1 SGHAT, CDR2 FQNNGV. CDR3 in amino acids: CASSEYGGSADTQYF. In DNA form, the CDR3 reads TGTGCCAGCAGCGAATACGGTGGCTCTGCAGATACGCAGTATTTT.

V usage is TRBV7-9 and J usage is TRBJ2-7; D remains ambiguous. The CDR3 spans 13 residues. The V end lost 1 base, the J end lost 6 bases, and 10 bases lay between the germline ends. Germline lookup yields CDR1 SEHNR and CDR2 FQNEAQ (reference sequence). The CDR3 DNA follows: TGTGCCAGCAGCTTAGGTGTGCACCCCGAGCAGTACTTC. Translated: CASSLGVHPEQYF.

In nucleotides, the CDR3 is TGCAGTGCTAGCAAGGGAGAAGGGTTCACTGAAGCTTTCTTT. Protein: CSASKGEGFTEAFF. The genes are TRBV20-1 and TRBJ1-1; D is uncertain. This CDR3 spans 14 amino acids. Trimming removed 3 bases at V and 4 bases at J, with 15 bases between. The germline CDR1 and CDR2 sequences are DFQATT and SNEGSKA (reference sequence).

This clonotype has only a few counts. This chain joins TRBV29-1 and TRBJ2-5; the D is unclear. The V gene's germline CDR1 is SQVTM and CDR2 ANQGSEA. V was pared by 7 bases and J by 1 base, with 10 bases between. This CDR3 spans 12 amino acids. The CDR3 DNA follows: TGCAGCGGCGGCGGAGTCCAAGAGACCCAGTACTTC. Its protein is CSGGGVQETQYF.

In this sample, this clonotype turned up a few times. This chain connects TRBV4-3 to TRBJ1-6; D not resolved. The length of the CDR3 is 14 residues. Trimming removed 0 bases from V and 9 bases from J, with 9 bases in between. The germline V gene encodes CDR1 LGHNA and CDR2 YSLEER. As DNA, the CDR3 is TGCGCCAGCAGCCAAGATCTAGAGATTTCACCCCTCCACTTT. Its protein is CASSQDLEISPLHF.

The V gene is TRBV14, the J gene TRBJ2-1; weak D call: TRBD2 (5 bases). Germline CDR1 reads SGHDN; CDR2 reads FVKESK. The CDR3 covers 15 residues. V was shortened by 0 bases and J by 5 bases, with 11 bases between the two germline ends. Written as DNA, the CDR3 is TGTGCCAGCAGCCAAGAGGAGACTACTCACAATGAGCAGTTCTTC. The encoded protein is CASSQEETTHNEQFF.

This clonotype was found a few times. The genes are TRBV7-9 and TRBJ2-1; the D gene is possibly TRBD2 (6 bases). The V end lost 5 bases, the J end lost 2 bases, and 13 bases lay between the germline ends. Germline V lookup: CDR1 SEHNR, CDR2 FQNEAQ (reference sequence). The CDR3 runs to 15 residues. This CDR3 is CASSLGTEPYNEQFF. As DNA, the CDR3 is TGTGCCAGCAGCCTGGGGACTGAGCCCTACAATGAGCAGTTCTTC.

The chain links TRBV5-6 to TRBJ2-6; the D is unclear. The V gene's germline CDR1 is SGHDT and CDR2 YYEEEE. Between the trimmed V and J ends, which lost 3 bases and 5 bases, there was a span of 3 bases. The CDR3 contains 12 residues. CDR3 bases: TGTGCCAGCAGCTCACGGGCCAACGTCCTGACTTTC. This codes for CASSSRANVLTF.

This clonotype was observed at least ten times. This chain links TRBV3-1 with TRBJ2-7, with D perhaps TRBD1 (6 bases). CDR3 length: 14 residues. Germline V gives CDR1 LGHDT, CDR2 YNNKEL (reference sequence). V was cut by 4 bases and J by 2 bases, with 12 bases left in between. DNA for the CDR3: TGTGCCAGCAGCCGGGGGCGGTTTCCCTACGAGCAGTACTTC. It translates to CASSRGRFPYEQYF.

The chain carries TRBV3-1 and TRBJ1-3; D possibly corresponds to TRBD1 (6 bases). The CDR3 extends over 16 amino acids. Germline CDR1 and CDR2: LGHDT and YNNKEL (reference sequence). V lost 1 base and J 2 bases, leaving 12 bases between the germline ends. The CDR3 nucleotides read TGTGCCAGCAGCCAAGGTACAGGGCTTGCTGGAAACACCATATATTTT. Translation gives CASSQGTGLAGNTIYF.

V and J are TRBV5-1 and TRBJ2-1, with D uncertain. Trimming removed 3 bases at V and 1 base at J, with 11 bases between. This CDR3 is 15 amino acids long. Germline V lookup: CDR1 SGHRS, CDR2 YFSETQ. The CDR3 sequence: CASSSTPGSYNEQFF. The CDR3 nucleotides read TGCGCCAGCAGCTCCACCCCTGGGTCCTACAATGAGCAGTTCTTC. Supplemented by reference TRBV5-1 and TRBJ2-1, the full variable domain reads KAGVTQTPRYLIKTRGQQVTLSCSPISGHRSVSWYQQTPGQGLQFLFEYFSETQRNKGNFPGRFSGRQFSNSRSEMNVSTLELGDSALYLCASSSTPGSYNEQFFGPGTRLTVL.

The chain employs TRBV11-1 and TRBJ2-3; D possibly matches TRBD1 or TRBD2 (5 bases each). V was pared by 1 base and J by 0 bases, with 17 bases between. The CDR3 has 18 amino acids. The V gene's germline CDR1 is SGHAT and CDR2 FQDESV (reference sequence). This chain's CDR3 is CASSLGLDWGTSTDTQYF. CDR3 DNA sequence: TGTGCCAGCAGCTTAGGCCTAGATTGGGGGACGAGCACAGATACGCAGTATTTT.

This clonotype was picked up a small number of times. The V and J genes are TRBV2 and TRBJ2-1; possibly TRBD1 for D (5 bases). Germline CDR1 and CDR2: SNHLY and FYNNEI. Between the trimmed V and J ends, which lost 4 bases and 9 bases, there was a span of 19 bases. The CDR3 sequence is 15 residues long. Written as DNA, the CDR3 is TGTGCCAGCAGTGGGGTAGGGGCGCCATCGGGTGAGCAGTTCTTC. Its protein product is CASSGVGAPSGEQFF.

The rearrangement joins TRBV6-2 or TRBV6-3 to TRBJ2-5; TRBD2 agrees at 9 bases. V shed 8 bases, J shed 4 bases, and the junction held 5 bases outside the gene matches. The CDR3 extends over 13 amino acids. From germline, CDR1 is MNHEY and CDR2 SVGEGT. The CDR3 spells CASDRGRGETQYF. The CDR3 region has the DNA TGTGCCAGCGACCGCGGGAGGGGAGAGACCCAGTACTTC.

This clonotype was seen at least ten times. The chain has TRBV28 and TRBJ2-7, with TRBD2 identical over 8 bases. Looked up from germline, CDR1 is MDHEN and CDR2 is SYDVKM. Trimming removed 8 bases from V and 2 bases from J; junction bases left unmatched: 11. This CDR3 is built from 15 residues. The DNA of the CDR3 is TGTGCCAGCGGGGGAATGCGGGAGGCGACCTACGAGCAGTACTTC. Its protein product is CASGGMREATYEQYF.

The rearrangement joins TRBV19 to TRBJ2-6; D may match TRBD1 or TRBD2 (5 bases each). Per germline, CDR1 LNHDA and CDR2 SQIVND (reference sequence). V was shortened by 5 bases and J by 3 bases, with 14 bases between the two germline ends. This CDR3 has 16 amino acids. Here the CDR3 reads CASSEGLGYGANVLTF. The CDR3 nucleotides are TGTGCCAGTAGTGAGGGGTTGGGCTATGGGGCCAACGTCCTGACTTTC.

The CDR3 region is CASSLDLLGELFF. The CDR3 DNA is TGCGCCAGCAGCTTGGATCTTCTGGGGGAGCTGTTTTTT. The chain carries TRBV5-1 and TRBJ2-2; D is uncertain. The CDR3 is made up of 13 amino acids. Germline CDR1 is SGHRS and CDR2 is YFSETQ. V was cut by 0 bases and J by 8 bases, with 8 bases left in between.

V usage is TRBV5-5 and J usage is TRBJ1-6; TRBD1 might be the D (5 bases). The CDR3 spans 16 residues. CDR1 and CDR2 from the germline V gene are SGHKS and YYEKEE (reference sequence). V lost 2 bases and J lost 5, with 14 bases in between. The DNA for the CDR3 is TGTGCCAGCAGCTTTCAGGCAGGGAACAATAATTCACCCCTCCACTTT. Translating it yields CASSFQAGNNNSPLHF.

This rearrangement joins TRBV15 to TRBJ2-1, with TRBD2 matching 12 bases. Germline-derived CDR1 and CDR2 are LNHNV and YYDKDF (reference sequence). The CDR3 is made up of 17 amino acids. Trimming removed 1 base from V and 8 bases from J; junction bases left unmatched: 9. CDR3 loop: CATSRGLPSGRGDEQFF. For the CDR3, the DNA is TGTGCCACCAGCAGAGGGCTGCCTAGCGGGAGGGGGGATGAGCAGTTCTTC.

The gene calls are TRBV20-1 and TRBJ2-7; D might be TRBD2 (6 bases). Deletions cut 3 bases from V and 2 bases from J, with 14 bases between. Germline V CDR1 and CDR2: DFQATT, SNEGSKA (reference sequence). The CDR3 is made up of 14 amino acids. The CDR3 region is CSASGRRGTYEQYF. In nucleotides, the CDR3 is TGCAGTGCTAGCGGAAGGAGGGGTACCTACGAGCAGTACTTC.

This clonotype came up many times. The chain couples TRBV5-1 to TRBJ2-7; D possibly corresponds to TRBD1 (5 bases). The germline V gene has CDR1 SGHRS and CDR2 YFSETQ. The germline V and J ends were trimmed by 4 bases and 3 bases, with 11 bases remaining between them. The CDR3 covers 13 residues. The CDR3 reads CASSRARDYEQYF. In DNA, the CDR3 is TGCGCCAGCAGCCGAGCCAGGGACTACGAGCAGTACTTC. Full variable domain (remainder filled in from reference TRBV5-1 and TRBJ2-7): KAGVTQTPRYLIKTRGQQVTLSCSPISGHRSVSWYQQTPGQGLQFLFEYFSETQRNKGNFPGRFSGRQFSNSRSEMNVSTLELGDSALYLCASSRARDYEQYFGPGTRLTVT.

V is TRBV28 and J is TRBJ1-1; a possible D gene is TRBD1 (5 bases). The V end was cut by 7 bases, the J end by 2 bases, with 23 bases between. Germline V gene data show CDR1 as MDHEN and CDR2 as SYDVKM. The CDR3 has 17 amino acids. CDR3 region: CASTHPPAGQINTEAFF. The CDR3 DNA sequence: TGTGCCAGCACCCACCCACCAGCAGGGCAAATTAACACTGAAGCTTTCTTT.